The T cell receptor beta chain described here comes from a study of control samples from healthy donors and cancer patients. The CDR3 is 11 residues long. Assay used: immunoSEQ multiplex PCR; TCRdb lists only in-frame clones, some missing. Seen here are fewer than 100,000 clones, roughly 88% observed once, and the top ten hold under 7.5%. Sequencing was carried out using blood. This sequence was found in a woman between 45 and 65 years old in good health. V usage is TRBV21-1 and J usage is TRBJ2-1. TRBV21-1 is flagged as a pseudogene. CDR3: CATLEGNEQFF. Written as DNA, the CDR3 is TGTGCCACCCTCGAGGGGAATGAGCAGTTCTTC.